This T cell receptor beta chain was recovered during a study of CD4 T cells in relation to SARS-CoV-2 and coronaviruses. The unexposed donors gave CD4+ T cells in about 2011-2018, prior to COVID-19. The cells were cultured for roughly 11 days before CD4+ T cells were isolated. Profiled with immunoSEQ multiplex PCR; TCRdb holds only in-frame clones, not every one. Seen here are 30,000 or so clones, about two thirds observed once, and the top ten hold about 12%. This clone is a singleton in its sample. Its matching antigen is unknown. With V trimmed by 6 bases and J by 0 bases, 11 bases remained unmatched. The CDR3 totals 17 residues. Germline V CDR1 and CDR2: SGHTA, FQGNSA.

This clonotype was sampled from a human donor in good health. The sequenced material came from CD4+ T cells from PBMCs, cultured in vitro. The chain couples TRBV7-2 to TRBJ2-7, with TRBD2 matching over 10 bases. The CDR3 nucleotides read TGTGCCAGCAGACCACTAGCGGGGAATATTTTCTCCTACGAGCAGTACTTC. Translated, it gives CASRPLAGNIFSYEQYF.